This T cell receptor beta chain came from a study of molecular identifiers for immune sequencing clone quantification. Findings of the study overall: Whereas clones above 20 RNA copies held under 1% of naive-cell molecules, they held over 98% of effector molecules. Detectable among some 1 million naive cells, according to reports, was Jurkat TCR RNA spiked in from one cell.

There are 15 residues in the CDR3. The germline gives CDR1 MDHEN, CDR2 SYDVKM. The germline V and J ends were trimmed by 2 bases and 4 bases, with 14 bases remaining between them. Source material for naive CD8 libraries was about 17,000 to 1,100,000 sorted cells, with 10%, 30% or 50% RNA. CD8+CD4-CCR7+CD45RA+ sorting gave the naive CD8 T cells. This clonotype was seen more than once but under ten times. Its cognate antigen is unknown. MiXCR was run by TCRdb on the PCR reads, yielding one entry per CDR3 protein. The sample has over 550,000 distinct CDR3 sequences; 25% are singletons. The sequenced sample was naive CD8+ T cells from blood, with Jurkat cell RNA spiked in. Described subset: FACS-sorted CD8+CD4-CCR7+CD45RA+ naive T cells. V and J are TRBV28 and TRBJ1-2, with D possibly TRBD1 on 6 matching bases. The receptor's source is a human donor in good health. Some libraries in this study had Jurkat cell RNA spiked in. This CDR3 reads CASSLAPGGAYGYTF. The CDR3 DNA reads TGTGCCAGCAGTTTAGCCCCGGGGGGGGCCTATGGCTACACCTTC.